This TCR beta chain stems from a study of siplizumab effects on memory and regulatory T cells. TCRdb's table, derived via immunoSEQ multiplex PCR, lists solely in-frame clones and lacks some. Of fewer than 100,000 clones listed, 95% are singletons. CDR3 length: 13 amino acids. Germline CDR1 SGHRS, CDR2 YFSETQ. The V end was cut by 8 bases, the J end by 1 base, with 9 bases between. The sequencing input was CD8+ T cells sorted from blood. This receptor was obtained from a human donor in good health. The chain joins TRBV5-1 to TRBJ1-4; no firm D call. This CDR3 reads CARRSQTNEKLFF. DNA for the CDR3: TGCGCCAGAAGGAGCCAAACTAATGAAAAACTGTTTTTT. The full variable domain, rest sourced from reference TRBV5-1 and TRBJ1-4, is KAGVTQTPRYLIKTRGQQVTLSCSPISGHRSVSWYQQTPGQGLQFLFEYFSETQRNKGNFPGRFSGRQFSNSRSEMNVSTLELGDSALYLCARRSQTNEKLFFGSGTQLSVL.